This is a list of T cell receptor beta chains from one sample in a study of T-cell reconstitution after alpha-beta-depleted transplantation in children. TCRdb independently ran MiXCR on the PCR reads; one entry per CDR3 protein. Of 45,000 to 70,000 distinct CDR3 sequences in the sample, about 40% are singletons; the top ten hold more than 95%. The source material was PBMCs, mostly from graft donor cells, sampled 360 days after TCRalphabeta/CD19-depleted stem cell transplant. These receptors all come from a male patient under 18 who had a stem cell transplant for acute lymphoblastic leukemia, so the T cells may come from the graft donor. Both conserved end residues are part of each CDR3. The order of the fields is clone size, V gene, D gene, J gene, CDR3 protein, CDR3 DNA. D genes are given only for firm matches. Clone size is given for some rows only: seen once, a few or many times, or a class if the clone is expanded.

-,TRBV9,-,TRBJ2-3,CASSVVGLTDTQYF,TGTGCCAGCAGCGTAGTGGGGTTGACAGATACGCAGTATTTT
-,TRBV9,TRBD1,TRBJ2-7,CASGTGTGPSEQYF,TGTGCCAGCGGTACTGGGACAGGGCCTAGCGAGCAGTACTTC
few,TRBV10-3,-,TRBJ2-6,CAIRRDTLSGANVLTF,TGTGCCATCCGCCGGGACACCCTCTCTGGGGCCAACGTCCTGACTTTC
-,TRBV4-1,TRBD1,TRBJ2-5,CASSRHSGTGGPEETQYF,TGCGCCAGCAGCCGTCACTCCGGGACAGGGGGCCCGGAGGAGACCCAGTACTTC
few,TRBV2,TRBD2,TRBJ2-5,CASSEGPSGPSGEETQYF,TGTGCCAGCAGTGAAGGGCCCTCGGGGCCTAGCGGGGAAGAGACCCAGTACTTC
-,TRBV12-3/TRBV12-4,TRBD2,TRBJ2-1,CASSPLGRLAGYNEQFF,TGTGCCAGCAGTCCCCTAGGGAGACTAGCGGGATACAATGAGCAGTTCTTC
few,TRBV29-1,TRBD1,TRBJ2-3,CSVDREGLSTDTQYF,TGCAGCGTAGACAGGGAAGGACTTAGCACAGATACGCAGTATTTT
-,TRBV7-2,TRBD2,TRBJ2-1,CASSLGGLTNEQFF,TGTGCCAGCAGCTTAGGGGGACTAACCAATGAGCAGTTCTTC
few,TRBV7-3,TRBD2,TRBJ2-7,CASSFGSGSLTYEQYF,TGTGCCAGCAGCTTTGGTAGCGGGAGCCTCACCTACGAGCAGTACTTC
-,TRBV12-3/TRBV12-4,-,TRBJ2-5,CASSLLIGRKETQYF,TGTGCCAGCAGTTTACTCATCGGGCGGAAAGAGACCCAGTACTTC
few,TRBV7-2,-,TRBJ2-7,CASSLAWDAYEQYF,TGTGCCAGCAGCCTCGCCTGGGATGCCTACGAGCAGTACTTC
few,TRBV7-2,TRBD2,TRBJ2-1,CASSLESGSMNEQFF,TGTGCCAGCAGCTTAGAAAGCGGGAGTATGAATGAGCAGTTCTTC
-,TRBV5-6,-,TRBJ1-2,CASSVGELVYGYTF,TGTGCCAGCAGCGTAGGAGAGTTAGTTTATGGCTACACCTTC
-,TRBV27,-,TRBJ2-2,CASSPPPGTGELFF,TGTGCCAGCAGTCCTCCTCCAGGCACCGGGGAGCTGTTTTTT
few,TRBV7-8,-,TRBJ1-2,CASSLIGGYTF,TGTGCCAGCAGCTTAATAGGGGGCTACACCTTC
-,TRBV6-1,-,TRBJ2-3,CASNTAPPRKGLTDTQYF,TGTGCCAGCAATACTGCTCCTCCTAGAAAGGGCCTCACAGATACGCAGTATTTT
-,TRBV20-1,TRBD2,TRBJ2-3,CSARDRREGLSTQYF,TGCAGTGCTAGAGATCGACGGGAGGGCCTTTCGACGCAGTATTTT
few,TRBV29-1,-,TRBJ1-2,CSVNGGRLVAGYTF,TGCAGCGTTAACGGGGGACGATTAGTTGCCGGCTACACCTTC
-,TRBV24-1,-,TRBJ2-1,CATSEAGPLGGNEQFF,TGTGCCACCAGTGAAGCCGGGCCCCTGGGCGGCAATGAGCAGTTCTTC
-,TRBV12-3/TRBV12-4,TRBD2,TRBJ2-1,CASGRGAGVYNEQFF,TGTGCCAGCGGCCGGGGAGCGGGGGTATACAATGAGCAGTTCTTC
-,TRBV12-3/TRBV12-4,TRBD2,TRBJ2-5,CASSYSLAGVRETQYF,TGTGCCAGCAGTTACTCACTAGCGGGAGTTAGAGAGACCCAGTACTTC
few,TRBV9,-,TRBJ1-6,CASSVATYNSPLHF,TGTGCCAGCAGCGTAGCTACCTATAATTCACCCCTCCACTTT
once,TRBV11-2,TRBD1,TRBJ2-7,CASSLNRGRDEQYF,TGTGCCAGCAGCTTAAACAGGGGGCGCGATGAGCAGTACTTC
-,TRBV6-5,-,TRBJ2-1,CASSGGENEQFF,TGTGCCAGCAGTGGAGGGGAGAATGAGCAGTTCTTC
few,TRBV7-6,-,TRBJ2-7,CASSSSGRKSYSYEQYF,TGTGCCAGCAGCTCCTCCGGCCGTAAAAGTTACTCCTACGAGCAGTACTTC
few,TRBV4-2,-,TRBJ2-2,CASSQDFLTGELFF,TGTGCCAGCAGCCAAGACTTCCTCACCGGGGAGCTGTTTTTT
-,TRBV28,-,TRBJ2-3,CASSMQGAGGPYTDTQYF,TGTGCCAGCAGTATGCAGGGCGCAGGGGGGCCCTACACAGATACGCAGTATTTT
-,TRBV6-5,-,TRBJ1-2,CASSFPGMGGYTF,TGTGCCAGCAGTTTCCCAGGGATGGGTGGCTACACCTTC
-,TRBV11-2,-,TRBJ2-2,CASSLLGDPTGELFF,TGTGCCAGCAGTCTCCTTGGGGACCCCACCGGGGAGCTGTTTTTT
-,TRBV6-5,TRBD2,TRBJ2-1,CASSYLSSGYNEQFF,TGTGCCAGCAGTTACTTGTCTAGCGGGTACAATGAGCAGTTCTTC
-,TRBV20-1,TRBD1,TRBJ2-4,CSAREDRVGAKNIQYF,TGCAGTGCTAGAGAAGACAGGGTCGGGGCCAAAAACATTCAGTACTTC
-,TRBV7-6,-,TRBJ2-2,CASSLGGPNTGELFF,TGTGCCAGCAGCTTAGGGGGCCCGAACACCGGGGAGCTGTTTTTT
-,TRBV4-3,TRBD2,TRBJ2-1,CASSQERTSDEQFF,TGCGCCAGCAGCCAAGAAAGGACTAGCGATGAGCAGTTCTTC
few,TRBV4-3,-,TRBJ1-1,CASSQDWMGTEAFF,TGCGCCAGCAGCCAAGATTGGATGGGGACTGAAGCTTTCTTT
-,TRBV5-6,-,TRBJ2-3,CASSLYSGGRLDTQYF,TGTGCCAGCAGCTTGTATTCCGGGGGGCGATTAGATACGCAGTATTTT
-,TRBV7-9,TRBD2,TRBJ2-3,CASSSQRGAGPDTQYF,TGTGCCAGCAGCTCCCAGCGGGGGGCCGGCCCAGATACGCAGTATTTT
-,TRBV29-1,-,TRBJ2-7,CSVSSGQNYEQYF,TGCAGCGTCTCTTCGGGGCAGAACTACGAGCAGTACTTC
few,TRBV6-5,-,TRBJ2-2,CASSYSTAGTGELFF,TGTGCCAGCAGTTACTCGACTGCCGGCACCGGGGAGCTGTTTTTT
-,TRBV12-5,-,TRBJ2-5,CASSTVEQETQYF,TGTGCTAGTTCGACGGTCGAACAAGAGACCCAGTACTTC
many,TRBV20-1,-,TRBJ2-7,CSAALGYEQYF,TGCAGTGCTGCTCTAGGCTACGAGCAGTACTTC